These 25 T cell receptor beta chains were all obtained from the same sample, sequenced in a study of OX40 agonist ivuxolimab in advanced cancers. The table came from immunoSEQ multiplex PCR; TCRdb's copy has only in-frame clones and leaves some out. The profile shows around 80,000 clones, around four fifths of them singletons. The sample in question was CD4+ or CD8+ T cells sorted from blood, obtained in a trial of the OX40 agonist ivuxolimab. Every receptor here comes from an adult with an advanced solid tumor such as melanoma, head and neck, liver or kidney cancer.

The gene calls are TRBV12-5 and TRBJ2-3; D may be TRBD2 (6 bases). Germline CDR1 LGHNT, CDR2 FRNRAP. The CDR3 consists of 13 residues. Trimming left V 5 bases short and J 6 bases short, with 12 bases between. In nucleotides, the CDR3 is TGTGCTAGTGGTGTAGCACGGGAGGATACGCAGTATTTT. It is translated as CASGVAREDTQYF.

This clone was seen a few times. This chain links TRBV28 with TRBJ1-2; no firm D call. CDR1 and CDR2 from the germline V gene are MDHEN and SYDVKM. The CDR3 has 13 amino acids. Deletions cut 5 bases from V and 2 bases from J, with 9 bases between. CDR3 sequence: CASSQYGNYGYTF. CDR3 nucleotides: TGTGCCAGCAGTCAGTACGGAAACTATGGCTACACCTTC.

V and J are TRBV11-2 and TRBJ2-7, with D unclear. The CDR3 covers 12 residues. In germline, CDR1 is SGHAT, CDR2 FQNNGV. V lost 5 bases and J 3 bases, leaving 8 bases between the germline ends. CDR3 protein: CASSPQIYEQYV. The CDR3 nucleotides read TGTGCCAGCAGCCCACAGATCTACGAGCAGTACGTC.

The V and J genes are TRBV11-3 and TRBJ2-1; 7 bases are shared with TRBD2. Trimming cost V 5 bases and J 6 bases; bases outside gene matches: 7. Germline assignment: CDR1 SGHNT and CDR2 YENEEA. This CDR3 comprises 14 residues. CDR3 residues: CASSPDGGGNEQFF. Written as DNA, the CDR3 is TGTGCCAGCAGCCCGGATGGGGGGGGCAATGAGCAGTTCTTC.

The J gene is TRBJ1-5, the V gene TRBV10-3; no clear D gene. Germline CDR1 and CDR2: ENHRY and SYGVKD. The CDR3 is made up of 18 amino acids. Trimming took 2 bases from V and 2 from J, leaving 19 bases between them. Here the CDR3 reads CAISEGMGSRRGNQPQHF. As DNA, the CDR3 is TGTGCCATCAGTGAGGGAATGGGCAGCCGAAGGGGCAATCAGCCCCAGCATTTT.

V and J are TRBV4-2 and TRBJ2-3; 12 bases fit TRBD2. Germline V gives CDR1 LGHNA, CDR2 YNFKEQ. The CDR3 covers 15 residues. Losses at the gene ends were 4 bases for V and 2 bases for J; bases not matched to a gene: 1. CDR3 in amino acids: CASSPSGGATDTQYF. CDR3 sequence (DNA): TGTGCCAGCAGCCCTAGCGGGGGGGCCACAGATACGCAGTATTTT.

V usage is TRBV5-1 and J usage is TRBJ2-2; D is ambiguous. The V end lost 3 bases, the J end lost 1 base, and 13 bases lay between the germline ends. Germline V gene sequence: CDR1 SGHRS, CDR2 YFSETQ. The CDR3 contains 16 residues. CDR3 in DNA: TGCGCCAGCAGCTCACAGACACCCGGGAACACCGGGGAGCTGTTTTTT. Its protein is CASSSQTPGNTGELFF.

The rearrangement links TRBV28 to TRBJ1-6; maybe TRBD1 (6 bases). Germline-derived CDR1 and CDR2 are MDHEN and SYDVKM. V was clipped by 7 bases and J by 3 bases, with 10 bases between them. The CDR3 sequence is 14 residues long. CDR3 sequence reads: CASNPDSYNSPLHF. CDR3 nucleotides: TGTGCCAGCAATCCGGACAGCTATAATTCACCCCTCCACTTT. The variable domain in full, with the rest retrieved from reference TRBV28 and TRBJ1-6, is DVKVTQSSRYLVKRTGEKVFLECVQDMDHENMFWYRQDPGLGLRLIYFSYDVKMKEKGDIPEGYSVSREKKERFSLILESASTNQTSMYLCASNPDSYNSPLHFGNGTRLTVT.

The genes are TRBV6-1 and TRBJ2-2; 8 nucleotides line up with TRBD1. CDR1 is MNHNS and CDR2 is SASEGT in the germline V gene. The CDR3 has 17 residues. V was clipped by 2 bases and J by 5 bases; unmatched bases: 10. Here the CDR3 reads CASSETSGGGWTGELFF. In DNA form, the CDR3 reads TGTGCCAGCAGTGAAACGTCAGGGGGCGGTTGGACCGGGGAGCTGTTTTTT.

This rearrangement joins TRBV2 to TRBJ2-6, with TRBD2 as a possible D gene (6 bases). Germline values: CDR1 SNHLY, CDR2 FYNNEI. The CDR3 has 16 residues. V lost 10 bases and J lost 2, with 18 bases in between. The CDR3 DNA sequence: TGTGCCACCGCAGGCGGGGCCCACACTGGGGCCAACGTCCTGACTTTC. The encoded protein is CATAGGAHTGANVLTF.

The genes are TRBV6-1 and TRBJ2-5; TRBD1 agrees at 9 bases. V lost 0 bases to trimming and J lost 6 bases; unmatched junction nucleotides: 5. The CDR3 sequence is 15 residues long. Germline V gene sequence: CDR1 MNHNS, CDR2 SASEGT. CDR3: CASSEAGTGLKTQYF. The DNA for the CDR3 is TGTGCCAGCAGTGAAGCTGGGACAGGGTTGAAGACCCAGTACTTC.

The J gene is TRBJ1-2, the V gene TRBV19; D is unclear. There are 13 residues in the CDR3. Per the germline V gene, CDR1 is LNHDA and CDR2 is SQIVND (reference sequence). Trimming shortened V by 3 bases and J by 3 bases, and 8 bases separated the two germline ends. This CDR3 reads CASSIERDYGYTF. The DNA of the CDR3 is TGTGCCAGTAGTATCGAAAGAGACTATGGCTACACCTTC.

This rearrangement joins TRBV7-2 to TRBJ2-6; a weak D match, TRBD1 (6 bases). The V end was cut by 6 bases, the J end by 3 bases, with 15 bases between. Germline V gives CDR1 SGHTA, CDR2 FQGNSA. The length of the CDR3 is 16 residues. CDR3 nucleotides: TGTGCCAGCAGTCCCAGGGGATCAAGTGGGGCCAACGTCCTGACTTTC. Translated, it gives CASSPRGSSGANVLTF.

J is TRBJ2-2 and V is TRBV6-5; tentatively, D is TRBD2 (6 bases). The CDR3 contains 16 residues. CDR1 and CDR2 (germline): MNHEY, SVGAGI. Between the trimmed V and J ends, which lost 3 bases and 1 base, there was a span of 12 bases. CDR3 sequence: CASSYSAGRNTGELFF. Written as DNA, the CDR3 is TGTGCCAGCAGTTATTCGGCCGGGAGGAACACCGGGGAGCTGTTTTTT.

This clone was counted a few times. The chain combines TRBV10-2 with TRBJ1-2, with 11 bases fitting TRBD1. The CDR3 is 14 residues long. Per the germline V gene, CDR1 is WSHSY and CDR2 is SAAADI. V lost 5 bases and J lost 8; bases outside the gene matches: 7. CDR3 residues: CASSPDRGHFGYTF. DNA of the CDR3: TGCGCCAGCAGTCCGGACAGGGGGCATTTCGGCTACACCTTC.

V usage is TRBV18 and J usage is TRBJ1-5; D is ambiguous. The CDR3 loop spans 13 amino acids. CDR1 and CDR2 (germline): KGHSH, LQKENI. V was cut by 4 bases and J by 4 bases, with 8 bases left in between. The CDR3 loop is CASSLSGNQPQHF. CDR3 nucleotides: TGTGCCAGCTCACTATCAGGTAATCAGCCCCAGCATTTT.

The rearrangement links TRBV2 to TRBJ2-3; D gene unclear. Trimming left V 2 bases short and J 1 base short, with 10 bases between. Germline lookup yields CDR1 SNHLY and CDR2 FYNNEI. The CDR3 covers 15 residues. In nucleotides, the CDR3 is TGTGCCAGCAGTGAACGGCAGGTGGGCACAGATACGCAGTATTTT. This codes for CASSERQVGTDTQYF.

This clone occurred a few times. This chain links TRBV18 with TRBJ2-7; weak D call: TRBD1 (5 bases). The CDR3 has 12 amino acids. Germline-derived CDR1 and CDR2 are KGHSH and LQKENI. V gave up 2 bases and J gave up 5 bases, with 7 bases separating them. The CDR3 region is CASSPSGHEQYF. The CDR3 DNA reads as TGTGCCAGCTCACCATCAGGGCACGAGCAGTACTTC.

The chain uses TRBV5-6 and TRBJ2-5; no firm D call. There are 13 residues in the CDR3. Germline CDR1 and CDR2: SGHDT and YYEEEE. The V gene lost 0 bases and the J gene lost 7 bases, with 10 bases spanning the gap. The CDR3 here is CASSLAEIGTQYF. Written as DNA, the CDR3 is TGTGCCAGCAGCTTGGCGGAGATCGGGACCCAGTACTTC.

The rearrangement joins TRBV5-4 to TRBJ2-6; 7 bases align to TRBD1. V gave up 7 bases and J gave up 0 bases; unmatched junction bases: 7. Germline V gene sequence: CDR1 SGHNT, CDR2 YYREEE (reference sequence). This CDR3 is 16 amino acids long. The CDR3 region is CASLGGPTSGANVLTF. The CDR3 nucleotides read TGTGCCAGCTTAGGGGGCCCAACCTCTGGGGCCAACGTCCTGACTTTC.

This clone has a handful of counts. This rearrangement joins TRBV11-2 to TRBJ1-4; 9 nucleotides agree with TRBD1. The germline V gene has CDR1 SGHAT and CDR2 FQNNGV. Trimming removed 1 base from V and 10 bases from J; junction bases left unmatched: 4. The CDR3 has 14 residues. The CDR3 spells CASSLGVGQGKLFF. The DNA for the CDR3 is TGTGCCAGCAGCTTAGGGGTGGGACAGGGAAAACTGTTTTTT.

This chain joins TRBV11-2 and TRBJ2-3; possible D gene TRBD1, 5 bases. The CDR3 length is 12 residues. The V gene lost 7 bases and the J gene lost 7 bases, with 12 bases spanning the gap. CDR1 SGHAT and CDR2 FQNNGV come from the germline V gene. The DNA for the CDR3 is TGTGCCAGCAATATAGGGGCAAATACGCAGTATTTT. Encoded protein: CASNIGANTQYF.

The CDR3 DNA reads as TGTGCCATCAGTGAAGGGGCAGCACGCGGTGGCTACACCTTC. It translates to CAISEGAARGGYTF. The chain is built from TRBV10-3 and TRBJ1-2; tentative D call: TRBD1 (5 bases). In germline, CDR1 is ENHRY, CDR2 SYGVKD. V shed 3 bases and J shed 7 bases, with 15 bases lying between them. The CDR3 consists of 14 residues.

The CDR3 reads CARQDHTDTQYF. The CDR3 DNA reads as TGTGCCAGACAGGACCACACAGATACGCAGTATTTT. The rearrangement uses TRBV7-9 and TRBJ2-3; D perhaps matches TRBD1 (5 bases). The V gene's germline CDR1 is SEHNR and CDR2 FQNEAQ (reference sequence). Trimming took off 9 bases at V and 2 bases at J, with 9 bases between the two ends. The CDR3 contains 12 residues. The entire variable domain, with the rest obtained from reference TRBV7-9 and TRBJ2-3, is as follows: DTGVSQNPRHKITKRGQNVTFRCDPISEHNRLYWYRQTLGQGPEFLTYFQNEAQLEKSRLLSDRFSAERPKGSFSTLEIQRTEQGDSAMYLCARQDHTDTQYFGPGTRLTVL.

CDR3 nucleotides: TGTGCCAGCAGCCAACACCAGGGGTATGGCTACACCTTC. This translates into CASSQHQGYGYTF. The chain employs TRBV7-2 and TRBJ1-2; D might be TRBD1 (6 bases). Trimming pared 5 bases from V and 5 bases from J, leaving 12 bases between. The CDR3 length is 13 residues. Germline-derived CDR1 and CDR2 are SGHTA and FQGNSA.